A selection of T cell receptor beta chains follows, all from one sample in a study of blood T cell repertoires in COVID-19. TCRdb's table, derived via immunoSEQ multiplex PCR, lists solely in-frame clones and lacks some. Here the sample spans 200,000 or so clones, 84% being singletons. The specimen was peripheral blood. These TCRs come from a man aged 40-49 years who had recovered from COVID-19. The CDR3 runs from the conserved cysteine through the conserved F or W. A D gene is named only where the DNA matches it firmly. Clone sizes are given selectively: once, few, many, or a class where the clone is expanded.

TRBV5-1	-	-	TRBJ2-5	CASSLVIAAQETQYF	TGCGCCAGCAGCTTGGTTATAGCGGCCCAAGAGACCCAGTACTTC
TRBV6-5	-	-	TRBJ2-5	CASSKTGLQETQYF	TGTGCCAGCAGCAAAACAGGTCTCCAAGAGACCCAGTACTTC
TRBV5-1	-	TRBD2	TRBJ2-5	CASSLVVAGALIQYF	TGCGCCAGCAGCTTGGTTGTAGCGGGGGCATTGATCCAGTACTTC
TRBV5-4	-	TRBD1	TRBJ1-2	CASSLGQGAVNGYTF	TGTGCCAGCAGCTTGGGGCAGGGGGCAGTAAATGGCTACACCTTC
TRBV12-5	-	TRBD1	TRBJ1-4	CASGWTRQGIVEKLFF	TGTGCTAGTGGTTGGACCCGACAGGGAATCGTTGAAAAACTGTTTTTT
TRBV27	-	-	TRBJ1-1	CASSLTGGTDEAFF	TGTGCCAGCAGTTTAACCGGGGGAACTGACGAAGCTTTCTTT
TRBV4-2	few	TRBD1	TRBJ1-2	CASSQQGDGYTF	TGTGCCAGCAGCCAACAGGGGGATGGCTACACCTTC
TRBV5-4	few	-	TRBJ2-2	CASSFQGGELFF	TGTGCCAGCAGCTTTCAGGGAGGGGAGCTGTTTTTT
TRBV14	-	TRBD1	TRBJ1-2	CASSEDRGRWLVFGYTF	TGTGCCAGCAGCGAGGACAGGGGGCGATGGTTAGTTTTTGGCTACACCTTC
TRBV11-3	-	-	TRBJ1-2	CASSWTHGYGYTF	TGTGCCAGCAGTTGGACACACGGCTATGGCTACACCTTC
TRBV5-4	-	TRBD2	TRBJ2-1	CASSPDSGSSYNEQFF	TGTGCCAGCAGCCCAGACAGCGGGAGCTCCTACAATGAGCAGTTCTTC
TRBV29-1	-	-	TRBJ1-2	CSVEEWTAKGGYTF	TGCAGCGTTGAAGAGTGGACAGCCAAGGGCGGCTACACCTTC
TRBV4-1	few	TRBD1	TRBJ2-7	CASSFDRGTEQYF	TGCGCCAGCAGCTTTGACAGGGGGACGGAGCAGTACTTC
TRBV11-3	-	-	TRBJ1-4	CASSARQRTNEKLFF	TGTGCCAGCAGCGCCCGACAGAGAACTAATGAAAAACTGTTTTTT
TRBV13	-	TRBD2	TRBJ2-7	CASSLLAGGGEQYF	TGTGCCAGCAGCTTATTAGCGGGAGGCGGCGAGCAGTACTTC
TRBV11-3	-	TRBD1	TRBJ1-4	CASSLEPTGEKLFF	TGTGCCAGCAGCTTAGAGCCGACAGGGGAAAAACTGTTTTTT
TRBV4-3	-	TRBD2	TRBJ2-1	CASSLGGTSRYNEQFF	TGCGCCAGCAGCCTAGGCGGGACTAGCCGCTACAATGAGCAGTTCTTC
TRBV5-6	-	-	TRBJ1-5	CASSWRAEVRQPQHF	TGTGCCAGCAGTTGGCGCGCGGAGGTAAGACAGCCCCAGCATTTT
TRBV5-1	-	TRBD1	TRBJ2-5	CASSSQGGSEETQYF	TGCGCCAGCAGCTCTCAAGGGGGCAGCGAGGAGACCCAGTACTTC
TRBV3-1/TRBV3-2	-	-	TRBJ2-7	CASSFRLLTTEQYF	TGTGCCAGCAGCTTCCGATTACTAACCACCGAGCAGTACTTC
TRBV5-1	-	TRBD2	TRBJ2-1	CASSPGTGGIYSYNEQFF	TGCGCCAGCAGCCCCGGGACGGGAGGGATATACTCCTACAATGAGCAGTTCTTC
TRBV6-2/TRBV6-3	-	-	TRBJ1-2	CASSYSTSNYGYTF	TGTGCCAGCAGTTACTCGACTAGTAACTATGGCTACACCTTC
TRBV14	few	TRBD2	TRBJ2-7	CASSGWGLAGGLNEQYF	TGTGCCAGCAGCGGCTGGGGACTAGCGGGAGGGCTTAACGAGCAGTACTTC
TRBV3-1/TRBV3-2	-	-	TRBJ1-1	CASSQDADDKREAFF	TGTGCCAGCAGCCAAGATGCCGACGACAAGAGAGAAGCTTTCTTT
TRBV7-8	-	TRBD1	TRBJ2-7	CASSFQTSGTVAGEQYF	TGTGCCAGCAGCTTCCAGACGTCCGGGACAGTGGCGGGCGAGCAGTACTTC
TRBV5-4	-	TRBD1	TRBJ1-4	CASSLRPGQGEEKLFF	TGTGCCAGCAGCTTGAGGCCGGGACAGGGGGAAGAAAAACTGTTTTTT
TRBV19	-	-	TRBJ2-3	CASSRTGTSTDTQYF	TGTGCCAGTAGCCGTACAGGAACTAGCACAGATACGCAGTATTTT
TRBV7-2	-	TRBD2	TRBJ2-5	CASSLAGGALETQYF	TGTGCCAGCAGCTTAGCCGGGGGGGCCTTGGAGACCCAGTACTTC
TRBV2	-	-	TRBJ2-7	CASSVERLSSYEQYF	TGTGCCAGCAGTGTGGAGCGGTTGAGCTCCTACGAGCAGTACTTC
TRBV10-3	once	-	TRBJ2-3	CAISVTPSDTQYF	TGTGCCATCAGTGTGACTCCCTCAGATACGCAGTATTTT
TRBV4-1	-	TRBD2	TRBJ2-5	CASSQAPSSGGVQETQYF	TGCGCCAGCAGCCAAGCCCCCTCTAGCGGGGGCGTCCAAGAGACCCAGTACTTC
TRBV5-4	-	-	TRBJ2-3	CASSFGGETTDTQYF	TGTGCCAGCAGCTTCGGGGGAGAGACCACAGATACGCAGTATTTT
TRBV7-2	once	-	TRBJ2-7	CASSLRSGGATYEQYF	TGTGCCAGCAGCTTACGATCCGGCGGGGCTACCTACGAGCAGTACTTC
TRBV7-8	-	TRBD1	TRBJ2-7	CASSRSSQGAGEQYF	TGTGCCAGCAGCCGATCATCCCAGGGGGCGGGCGAGCAGTACTTC
TRBV7-2	-	TRBD1	TRBJ2-1	CASSPDRGRHNEQFF	TGTGCCAGCAGCCCCGACAGGGGGAGGCACAATGAGCAGTTCTTC